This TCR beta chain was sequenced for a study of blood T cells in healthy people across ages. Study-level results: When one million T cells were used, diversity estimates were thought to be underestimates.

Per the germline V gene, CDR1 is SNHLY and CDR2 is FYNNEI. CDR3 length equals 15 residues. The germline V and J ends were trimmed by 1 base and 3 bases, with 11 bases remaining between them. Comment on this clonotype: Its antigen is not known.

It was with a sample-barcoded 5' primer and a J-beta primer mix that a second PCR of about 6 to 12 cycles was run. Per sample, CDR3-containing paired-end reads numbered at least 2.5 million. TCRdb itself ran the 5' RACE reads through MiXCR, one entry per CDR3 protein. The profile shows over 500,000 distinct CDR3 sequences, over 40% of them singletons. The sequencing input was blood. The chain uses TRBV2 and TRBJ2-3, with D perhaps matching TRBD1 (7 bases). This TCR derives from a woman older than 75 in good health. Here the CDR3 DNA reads TGTGCCAGCAGTGAAGACAGGGGACTTACAGATACGCAGTATTTT. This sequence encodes CASSEDRGLTDTQYF.